These 21 T cell receptor beta chains were sequenced from one sample in a study of shared clonotypes between healthy human individuals. Profiled with immunoSEQ multiplex PCR; TCRdb holds only in-frame clones, not every one. The sample includes 2 million to 2.5 million clones, approximately 94% of them seen just once. Material for sequencing was naive CD4+ T cells sorted from blood. Indicated subset: CD45RA+ positively selected. These TCRs come from a man younger than 35 in good health.

The chain recombines TRBV2 with TRBJ1-5; D possibly corresponds to TRBD1 (5 bases). CDR1 and CDR2 (germline): SNHLY, FYNNEI. The CDR3 extends over 15 amino acids. V was cut by 6 bases and J by 4 bases, with 16 bases left in between. The CDR3 nucleotides read TGTGCCAGCAGCCAACCCGGGGCCGGGAATCAGCCCCAGCATTTT. This sequence encodes CASSQPGAGNQPQHF. Using reference TRBV2 and TRBJ1-5 for the parts outside the CDR3, the full variable domain is EPEVTQTPSHQVTQMGQEVILRCVPISNHLYFYWYRQILGQKVEFLVSFYNNEISEKSEIFDDQFSVERPDGSNFTLKIRSTKLEDSAMYFCASSQPGAGNQPQHFGDGTRLSIL.

The V gene is TRBV2, the J gene TRBJ2-7; 7 bases are shared with TRBD2. The V and J ends lost 8 bases and 5 bases, in that order; junction bases with no gene match: 3. The germline gives CDR1 SNHLY, CDR2 FYNNEI. The CDR3 runs to 11 residues. CDR3 DNA: TGTGCCAGCGGACGGGAGGACGAGCAGTACTTC. Its protein product is CASGREDEQYF.

This clone has only one observation. V gene TRBV29-1 combines with J gene TRBJ2-7, with D unresolved. This CDR3 is built from 12 residues. Germline CDR1 SQVTM, CDR2 ANQGSEA. Trimming stripped 4 bases from V and 3 bases from J, with 10 bases between. The CDR3: CSVGTPYYEQYF. CDR3 in DNA: TGCAGCGTTGGGACCCCCTACTACGAGCAGTACTTC.

This chain links TRBV6-1 with TRBJ2-2; the match to TRBD2 covers 7 bases. The CDR3 has 15 residues. Germline assignment: CDR1 MNHNS and CDR2 SASEGT. V trimming: 2 bases; J trimming: 5 bases; junction bases outside the gene matches: 5. CDR3 nucleotides: TGTGCCAGCAGTGAATCCGGGAGGAAAACCGGGGAGCTGTTTTTT. It codes for CASSESGRKTGELFF.

The chain joins TRBV11-2 to TRBJ2-1; 8 bases are shared with TRBD2. Trimming took 5 bases from V and 8 from J; bases not matched to a gene: 11. This CDR3 has 15 residues. The germline V gene encodes CDR1 SGHAT and CDR2 FQNNGV. CDR3 sequence reads: CASSPDGTSLDEQFF. CDR3 bases: TGTGCCAGCAGCCCCGACGGGACTAGTCTGGATGAGCAGTTCTTC.

This clone was seen a single time. This chain connects TRBV9 to TRBJ1-2, with D perhaps TRBD1 (5 bases). Trimming took off 6 bases at V and 8 bases at J, with 17 bases between the two ends. CDR3 size: 13 residues. Germline CDR1 and CDR2: SGDLS and YYNGEE. The CDR3 nucleotides are TGTGCCAGCACCAGAGGAGGGGTAAGCGGCTACACCTTC. This encodes CASTRGGVSGYTF. The variable domain in full, with the rest retrieved from reference TRBV9 and TRBJ1-2, is DSGVTQTPKHLITATGQRVTLRCSPRSGDLSVYWYQQSLDQGLQFLIQYYNGEERAKGNILERFSAQQFPDLHSELNLSSLELGDSALYFCASTRGGVSGYTFGSGTRLTVV.

The J gene is TRBJ2-3, the V gene TRBV11-3; TRBD2 aligns across 13 bases. Germline values: CDR1 SGHNT, CDR2 YENEEA. This CDR3 spans 16 amino acids. V dropped 4 bases and J dropped 5; count of bases not matched to a gene: 6. DNA of the CDR3: TGTGCCAGCAGCTCAGGGGGACTAGCGGGGAAAGATACGCAGTATTTT. This encodes CASSSGGLAGKDTQYF.

CDR3 sequence (DNA): TGTGCCACCAGCAGAGATATAACAGAAACAGGGACCCAGTACTTC. Protein: CATSRDITETGTQYF. The gene calls are TRBV15 and TRBJ2-5, with D maybe TRBD1 (5 bases). Germline V CDR1 and CDR2: LNHNV, YYDKDF (reference sequence). The CDR3 runs 15 residues. V lost 0 bases and J lost 7, with 15 bases in between. Together with reference TRBV15 and TRBJ2-5, the CDR3 gives the full variable domain: DAMVIQNPRYQVTQFGKPVTLSCSQTLNHNVMYWYQQKSSQAPKLLFHYYDKDFNNEADTPDNFQSRRPNTSFCFLDIRSPGLGDTAMYLCATSRDITETGTQYFGPGTRLLVL.

The genes are TRBV19 and TRBJ1-6; 7 bases match TRBD1. The germline V gene encodes CDR1 LNHDA and CDR2 SQIVND (reference sequence). CDR3 size: 16 residues. The V gene end was trimmed by 6 bases and the J gene end by 5 bases; junction bases not matched to a gene: 10. CDR3 region: CASRKQGRRDNSPLHF. In DNA form, the CDR3 reads TGTGCCAGTAGAAAACAGGGGCGTCGAGATAATTCACCCCTCCACTTT. Full variable domain (missing parts from reference TRBV19 and TRBJ1-6): DGGITQSPKYLFRKEGQNVTLSCEQNLNHDAMYWYRQDPGQGLRLIYYSQIVNDFQKGDIAEGYSVSREKKESFPLTVTSAQKNPTAFYLCASRKQGRRDNSPLHFGNGTRLTVT.

The chain uses TRBV5-1 and TRBJ1-4; 7 nucleotides line up with TRBD1. The V segment lost 5 bases and the J segment 8 bases; nucleotides outside the gene matches: 9. Germline-derived CDR1 and CDR2 are SGHRS and YFSETQ. The length of the CDR3 is 14 residues. The CDR3 coding sequence is TGCGCCAGCAGTCAGACAGGGCTATGGGAAAAACTGTTTTTT. Translating gives CASSQTGLWEKLFF.

The chain joins TRBV19 to TRBJ2-2; TRBD2 aligns across 11 bases. J gave up 4 bases and V 7 bases, and 8 bases lay outside the gene matches. The V gene's germline CDR1 is LNHDA and CDR2 SQIVND (reference sequence). The CDR3 length is 16 residues. The chain's CDR3 is CASTAGTSGSTGELFF. CDR3 nucleotides: TGTGCCAGTACCGCCGGGACTAGCGGTTCCACCGGGGAGCTGTTTTTT.

This clone was counted only a few times. The chain links TRBV7-2 to TRBJ1-1; D is ambiguous. The ends were cut back, 1 base at V and 10 bases at J, with 10 bases in the middle. This CDR3 has 12 residues. The germline V gene encodes CDR1 SGHTA and CDR2 FQGNSA. The CDR3 sequence is CASSLVKGSAFF. CDR3 coding DNA: TGTGCCAGCAGCTTAGTTAAGGGATCAGCTTTCTTT.

This clone appeared a single time. The rearrangement joins TRBV20-1 to TRBJ2-3, with unresolved D. This CDR3 has 10 amino acids. CDR1 is DFQATT, CDR2 SNEGSKA, per germline (reference sequence). V dropped 2 bases and J dropped 9 bases, with 6 bases sitting between them. The CDR3 is CSARLNTQYF. The CDR3 DNA sequence: TGCAGTGCTAGACTGAACACGCAGTATTTT.

The V call is TRBV27, the J call TRBJ1-5; 10 nucleotides align to TRBD1. The CDR3 consists of 16 residues. V lost 1 base and J lost 2; bases outside the gene matches: 2. CDR1 and CDR2 (germline): MNHEY, SMNVEV (reference sequence). CDR3 sequence reads: CASSLLGTGGNQPQHF. DNA for the CDR3: TGTGCCAGCAGTTTATTGGGGACAGGGGGCAATCAGCCCCAGCATTTT.

The CDR3 DNA reads as TGCGCCAGCAGCACAGTGGTGGGGGCCAACGTCCTGACTTTC. It is translated as CASSTVVGANVLTF. The chain carries TRBV5-1 and TRBJ2-6; unclear D gene. The CDR3 is 14 residues long. CDR1 and CDR2 (germline): SGHRS, YFSETQ. Between the trimmed V and J ends, which lost 4 bases and 4 bases, there was a span of 9 bases.

The V gene is TRBV5-6, the J gene TRBJ2-7; D remains unclear. The CDR3 totals 13 residues. CDR1 and CDR2 from the germline V gene are SGHDT and YYEEEE. The V end lost 0 bases, the J end lost 3 bases, and 7 bases lay between the germline ends. DNA for the CDR3: TGTGCCAGCAGCTTGGGCATCGTCTACGAGCAGTACTTC. Its translation: CASSLGIVYEQYF.

The V call is TRBV7-2, the J call TRBJ1-2; unclear D gene. Per germline, CDR1 SGHTA and CDR2 FQGNSA. The CDR3 extends over 14 amino acids. The V end was cut by 2 bases, the J end by 7 bases, with 14 bases between. In nucleotides, the CDR3 is TGTGCCAGCAGCTTATCCCAGACCTTAGGTGGCTACACCTTC. This sequence encodes CASSLSQTLGGYTF.

To note about this clone: The same CDR3 arises from other DNA sequences in this sample as well. The rearrangement uses TRBV5-1 and TRBJ2-7, with TRBD1 as a possible D gene (5 bases). The germline V gene has CDR1 SGHRS and CDR2 YFSETQ. The CDR3 is 14 residues long. V lost 2 bases to trimming and J lost 4 bases, with 13 bases between them. The CDR3 here is CASSFDRASYEQYF. In DNA form, the CDR3 reads TGCGCCAGCAGCTTCGACAGAGCTTCTTACGAGCAGTACTTC.

This chain links TRBV9 with TRBJ2-5; TRBD1 or TRBD2 may be the D gene (5 bases each). Germline values: CDR1 SGDLS, CDR2 YYNGEE. V was clipped by 0 bases and J by 2 bases, with 11 bases between them. This CDR3 is built from 15 residues. DNA of the CDR3: TGTGCCAGCAGCGTAGACGGGACCCGTCAAGAGACCCAGTACTTC. Its translation is CASSVDGTRQETQYF.

The V and J genes are TRBV6-1 and TRBJ1-2, with D unresolved. Germline CDR1 is MNHNS and CDR2 is SASEGT. V lost 3 bases, J lost 7 bases, and 9 bases lay in between. CDR3 length equals 12 residues. The CDR3 sequence: CASSEGQSGYTF. DNA for the CDR3: TGTGCCAGCAGTGAGGGTCAAAGTGGCTACACCTTC.

This sequence joins TRBV7-9 and TRBJ2-3, with unresolved D. This CDR3 has 16 amino acids. V gave up 3 bases and J gave up 0 bases, with 13 bases separating them. The germline V gene has CDR1 SEHNR and CDR2 FQNEAQ (reference sequence). The CDR3 spells CASSFIRTLSTDTQYF. DNA of the CDR3: TGTGCCAGCAGCTTCATCAGGACGCTTAGCACAGATACGCAGTATTTT.